The clone carrying this TCR beta chain was seen repeatedly, ten times or more. As yet, its antigen is unknown. V lost 3 bases to trimming and J lost 2 bases, with 10 bases between them. CDR3 length: 14 residues. Researchers barred patients who had uncontrolled infection, other autoimmune disease, pregnancy or lactation. The data were obtained in a study of T cells in Graves' hyperthyroidism and ophthalmopathy. Study in general: Peripheral blood samples were taken at initial diagnosis, prior to any treatment. The study, taken as a whole, reports: Peripheral blood also featured most of the thyroid clonotypes expanded above 0.001.

Authors of the study amplified TCR beta CDR3 regions from RNA transcripts. HTBI primers were the set used in a first-round RT-PCR of the TCR CDR3. TCRdb used MiXCR to reprocess the multiplex PCR reads, holding one entry per CDR3 protein. The profile shows approximately 520,000 distinct CDR3 sequences, about 20% of them singletons. The V call is TRBV12-3 or TRBV12-4, the J call TRBJ1-2, with D possibly TRBD1 on 5 matching bases. The source material was blood. This sequence originates from a man younger than 35 with Graves' hyperthyroidism. The chain's CDR3 is CASSLGVANYGYTF. The CDR3 nucleotides read TGTGCCAGCAGTTTGGGGGTCGCAAACTATGGCTACACCTTC.